Following are 7 T cell receptor beta chains from one sample sequenced in a study of shared clonotypes between healthy human individuals. Here immunoSEQ multiplex PCR was the method, and the copy in TCRdb shows in-frame clones only, minus some. The repertoire holds around 600,000 clones, around 95% seen once, with approximately 0.11% in the top ten. Naive CD8 cells were CD45RO-negative, positively selected for CCR7, excluding terminally differentiated effector memory CD45RA+ cells. Material: naive CD8+ T cells sorted from blood. The origin of the receptors is a woman between 25 and 40 years old in good health.

This chain uses TRBV19 with TRBJ2-7; 9 nucleotides agree with TRBD1. Trimming at V came to 6 bases and at J to 3 bases, leaving 6 bases not matched to a gene. The germline CDR1 and CDR2 sequences are LNHDA and SQIVND (reference sequence). The CDR3 has 14 residues. Here the CDR3 reads CASRGTGKNYEQYF. The CDR3 coding sequence is TGTGCCAGTAGAGGGACAGGGAAGAACTACGAGCAGTACTTC.

The genes are TRBV27 and TRBJ2-7; D perhaps matches TRBD1 (6 bases). This CDR3 is 14 amino acids long. Per germline, CDR1 MNHEY and CDR2 SMNVEV (reference sequence). The V and J ends lost 5 bases and 2 bases respectively, with 13 bases between them. CDR3 residues: CASSGPSGAYEQYF. CDR3 DNA sequence: TGTGCCAGCAGTGGGCCCTCAGGGGCCTACGAGCAGTACTTC.

The chain joins TRBV13 to TRBJ2-7; 8 bases agree with TRBD1. V was pared by 1 base and J by 0 bases, with 11 bases of the junction left unmatched. In germline, CDR1 is PRHDT, CDR2 FYEKMQ (reference sequence). The CDR3 loop spans 18 amino acids. The CDR3 is CASSLVGTGKQSSYEQYF. In DNA, the CDR3 is TGTGCCAGCAGCTTAGTCGGGACAGGAAAGCAGAGCTCCTACGAGCAGTACTTC.

The chain employs TRBV7-2 and TRBJ2-3; 10 nucleotides match TRBD2. With V trimmed by 5 bases and J by 5 bases, 16 bases remained unmatched. Germline CDR1 is SGHTA and CDR2 is FQGNSA. CDR3 size: 18 residues. In DNA form, the CDR3 reads TGTGCCAGCAGCCGATCGATTTCGTCTCTAGCGGGAGAAGATACGCAGTATTTT. Residues: CASSRSISSLAGEDTQYF. Full variable domain (outside the CDR3, taken from reference TRBV7-2 and TRBJ2-3): GAGVSQSPSNKVTEKGKDVELRCDPISGHTALYWYRQSLGQGLEFLIYFQGNSAPDKSGLPSDRFSAERTGGSVSTLTIQRTQQEDSAVYLCASSRSISSLAGEDTQYFGPGTRLTVL.

The V call is TRBV28, the J call TRBJ2-7; 10 nucleotides line up with TRBD2. The germline V gene encodes CDR1 MDHEN and CDR2 SYDVKM. The CDR3 consists of 14 residues. V gave up 2 bases and J gave up 4 bases; unmatched junction bases: 2. The CDR3 here is CASSLASGSYEQYF. CDR3 DNA sequence: TGTGCCAGCAGTTTAGCTAGCGGGAGTTACGAGCAGTACTTC. Based on the CDR3 plus reference TRBV28 and TRBJ2-7, the full variable domain is DVKVTQSSRYLVKRTGEKVFLECVQDMDHENMFWYRQDPGLGLRLIYFSYDVKMKEKGDIPEGYSVSREKKERFSLILESASTNQTSMYLCASSLASGSYEQYFGPGTRLTVT.

The chain recombines TRBV27 with TRBJ1-2; perhaps TRBD1 as D (6 bases). The CDR3 totals 13 residues. V lost 6 bases, J lost 1 base, and 9 bases lay in between. CDR1 and CDR2 from the germline V gene are MNHEY and SMNVEV (reference sequence). This chain's CDR3 is CASSPGVNYGYTF. The CDR3 DNA reads TGTGCCAGCAGCCCAGGGGTTAACTATGGCTACACCTTC.

The genes are TRBV6-5 and TRBJ1-3; D may be TRBD1 (5 bases). Germline V gives CDR1 MNHEY, CDR2 SVGAGI. The CDR3 spans 14 residues. V shed 6 bases and J shed 4 bases, with 13 bases lying between them. The CDR3 spells CASRERGTGNTIYF. CDR3 DNA sequence: TGTGCCAGCAGGGAGAGAGGGACGGGAAACACCATATATTTT.